Shown below are 26 T cell receptor beta chains from a single sample sequenced in a study of shared clonotypes between healthy human individuals. Only in-frame clones appear in the TCRdb table, and some are missing; sequencing was by immunoSEQ multiplex PCR. Of some 2,400,000 clones listed, around 95% are singletons. The sequencing input was naive CD4+ T cells sorted from blood. The subset here: CD45RA+ positively selected. The origin of the receptors is a man aged 18 to 35 in good health.

This chain links TRBV9 with TRBJ1-1, with D tentatively TRBD1 (6 bases). This CDR3 has 16 residues. Germline CDR1 and CDR2: SGDLS and YYNGEE. Trimming removed 0 bases at V and 5 bases at J, with 17 bases between. The CDR3 protein is CASSVEVWGARTEAFF. CDR3 sequence (DNA): TGTGCCAGCAGCGTAGAAGTTTGGGGGGCGCGGACTGAAGCTTTCTTT. Combining the CDR3 with reference TRBV9 and TRBJ1-1 gives the whole variable domain DSGVTQTPKHLITATGQRVTLRCSPRSGDLSVYWYQQSLDQGLQFLIQYYNGEERAKGNILERFSAQQFPDLHSELNLSSLELGDSALYFCASSVEVWGARTEAFFGQGTRLTVV.

Concerning this clone: Other DNA variants within this sample encode the same CDR3. The chain has TRBV18 and TRBJ2-7; D could derive from TRBD1 or TRBD2 (5 bases each). The CDR3 has 15 amino acids. CDR1 and CDR2 (germline): KGHSH, LQKENI. V dropped 2 bases and J dropped 0 bases, with 11 bases sitting between them. CDR3 nucleotides: TGTGCCAGCTCACCAGGGACGGGTAGCTCCTACGAGCAGTACTTC. Its translation: CASSPGTGSSYEQYF. The complete variable domain, with remaining parts taken from reference TRBV18 and TRBJ2-7, reads NAGVMQNPRHLVRRRGQEARLRCSPMKGHSHVYWYRQLPEEGLKFMVYLQKENIIDESGMPKERFSAEFPKEGPSILRIQQVVRGDSAAYFCASSPGTGSSYEQYFGPGTRLTVT.

V and J are TRBV6-4 and TRBJ2-3; D not resolved. The ends were cut back, 2 bases at V and 2 bases at J, with 17 bases in the middle. Germline CDR1 and CDR2: MRHNA and SNTAGT. CDR3 length equals 17 residues. This chain's CDR3 is CASSDRSPPFLTDTQYF. The CDR3 DNA reads as TGTGCCAGCAGTGACCGTAGTCCACCCTTCCTCACAGATACGCAGTATTTT.

The chain joins TRBV2 to TRBJ1-1; D call uncertain. The CDR3 consists of 14 residues. V lost 6 bases and J lost 0, with 11 bases in between. Germline CDR1 reads SNHLY; CDR2 reads FYNNEI. The CDR3: CASRGSPVNTEAFF. As DNA, the CDR3 is TGTGCCAGCAGGGGGAGCCCGGTGAACACTGAAGCTTTCTTT.

V gene TRBV7-2 combines with J gene TRBJ2-7, with 8 bases fitting TRBD2. CDR3 length: 15 amino acids. Germline CDR1 reads SGHTA; CDR2 reads FQGNSA. V shed 5 bases, J shed 0 bases, and the junction held 6 bases outside the gene matches. In nucleotides, the CDR3 is TGTGCCAGCAGCCCCGAGCGGGGGAACTCCTACGAGCAGTACTTC. Its translation: CASSPERGNSYEQYF.

The chain is built from TRBV7-3 and TRBJ2-2; 8 bases map to TRBD2. This CDR3 contains 14 residues. Germline CDR1 reads SGHTA; CDR2 reads FQGTGA. V lost 4 bases, J lost 7 bases, and 5 bases stayed unmatched. The CDR3 DNA follows: TGTGCCAGCAGCTCCCGGACTAGCAGCGGGGAGCTGTTTTTT. This codes for CASSSRTSSGELFF.

This clone was detected once. V and J are TRBV18 and TRBJ1-1; D call uncertain. Trimming took off 6 bases at V and 11 bases at J, with 16 bases between the two ends. The CDR3 consists of 12 residues. Looked up from germline, CDR1 is KGHSH and CDR2 is LQKENI. In nucleotides, the CDR3 is TGTGCCAGCTCCCTGGACCCGGGCCTCGCTTTCTTT. The encoded protein is CASSLDPGLAFF.

V gene TRBV7-2 combines with J gene TRBJ2-7; D not certain. The CDR3 spans 14 residues. Germline values: CDR1 SGHTA, CDR2 FQGNSA. The V end was cut by 7 bases, the J end by 4 bases, with 17 bases between. The CDR3, as DNA: TGTGCCAGCACCCTAACGGCGGTTAGGTACGAGCAGTACTTC. This gives the protein CASTLTAVRYEQYF.

The chain recombines TRBV6-5 with TRBJ1-6; D may be TRBD1 (5 bases). The germline V and J ends were trimmed by 8 bases and 8 bases, with 19 bases remaining between them. Germline loops: CDR1 MNHEY, CDR2 SVGAGI. CDR3 length: 15 residues. In DNA, the CDR3 is TGTGCCAGCCTCCCCTGGGGGATAGGGGATTCACCCCTCCACTTT. It encodes CASLPWGIGDSPLHF.

This clone was seen a single time. CDR3 in DNA: TGTGCCAGCTCACTTTACGACGCTGAAGCTTTCTTT. This sequence encodes CASSLYDAEAFF. The rearrangement joins TRBV18 to TRBJ1-1, with D unclear. CDR3 size: 12 residues. From germline, CDR1 is KGHSH and CDR2 LQKENI. The V gene lost 4 bases and the J gene lost 6 bases, with 9 bases spanning the gap.

The rearrangement uses TRBV9 and TRBJ1-2, with D possibly matching TRBD1 (5 bases). V dropped 6 bases and J dropped 8 bases, with 17 bases sitting between them. Germline CDR1 and CDR2: SGDLS and YYNGEE. The CDR3 loop spans 13 amino acids. CDR3 in amino acids: CASTPDSLGGYTF. CDR3 coding DNA: TGTGCCAGCACCCCAGACAGTTTAGGCGGCTACACCTTC.

Comment on this clone: Germline is not matched at one junction end, which may reflect a read error. This chain links TRBV10-3 with TRBJ1-1; unclear D gene. In germline, CDR1 is ENHRY, CDR2 SYGVKD. The CDR3 covers 13 residues. The CDR3 region is CAISEDPGATLSF. The CDR3 nucleotides read TGTGCCATCAGTGAGGATCCGGGAGCCACCCTGTCATTT.

V usage is TRBV5-4 and J usage is TRBJ1-3; 7 nucleotides agree with TRBD1. The V gene's germline CDR1 is SGHNT and CDR2 YYREEE (reference sequence). The CDR3 sequence is 14 residues long. V was pared by 4 bases and J by 2 bases, with 3 bases of the junction left unmatched. CDR3 protein: CASSRQGPGNTIYF. The CDR3 DNA reads TGTGCCAGCAGCAGACAGGGCCCTGGAAACACCATATATTTT.

This rearrangement joins TRBV6-1 to TRBJ1-2, with D possibly TRBD1 on 6 matching bases. This CDR3 comprises 12 residues. The V gene lost 3 bases and the J gene lost 7 bases, with 9 bases spanning the gap. Looked up from germline, CDR1 is MNHNS and CDR2 is SASEGT. CDR3 sequence: CASSDLRGGYTF. As DNA, the CDR3 is TGTGCCAGCAGTGATCTCAGGGGTGGCTACACCTTC.

The V and J genes are TRBV5-1 and TRBJ2-2; D perhaps matches TRBD1 (6 bases). Looked up from germline, CDR1 is SGHRS and CDR2 is YFSETQ. CDR3 size: 16 residues. V lost 5 bases and J lost 3, with 17 bases in between. The CDR3 coding sequence is TGCGCCAGCAGGCCTCCAGACAGGAAATACACCGGGGAGCTGTTTTTT. This encodes CASRPPDRKYTGELFF.

There are a few counts of this clone. V usage is TRBV25-1 and J usage is TRBJ1-2; 7 nucleotides match TRBD1. Germline-derived CDR1 and CDR2 are MGHDK and SYGVNS. The CDR3 spans 14 residues. The ends lost 4 bases at V and 3 bases at J; junction bases unmatched: 5. The CDR3 DNA sequence: TGTGCCAGCAGTGCCACAGGGGCCCACTATGGCTACACCTTC. Translation: CASSATGAHYGYTF.

The chain is built from TRBV5-1 and TRBJ2-2; D call uncertain. Looked up from germline, CDR1 is SGHRS and CDR2 is YFSETQ. The CDR3 has 14 amino acids. Trimming took 2 bases from V and 5 from J, leaving 10 bases between them. CDR3 protein: CASSFRPRTGELFF. CDR3 DNA sequence: TGCGCCAGCAGCTTCAGGCCTCGGACCGGGGAGCTGTTTTTT.

In regard to this clone: Other DNA sequences within the sample encode an identical CDR3. V gene TRBV9 combines with J gene TRBJ1-1; the match to TRBD1 covers 7 bases. Germline V gene sequence: CDR1 SGDLS, CDR2 YYNGEE. This CDR3 has 14 residues. V was pared by 3 bases and J by 1 base, with 3 bases of the junction left unmatched. The CDR3 spells CASSARTGNTEAFF. The DNA for the CDR3 is TGTGCCAGCAGCGCCCGGACAGGGAACACTGAAGCTTTCTTT.

Remarks on this clone: Within the sample, other DNA sequences also encode this same CDR3. The chain uses TRBV29-1 and TRBJ2-2, with 8 bases aligning to TRBD2. Losses at the gene ends were 6 bases for V and 0 bases for J; bases not matched to a gene: 6. CDR1 is SQVTM and CDR2 is ANQGSEA in the germline V gene. This CDR3 is 15 amino acids long. This CDR3 is CSVGTSGTNTGELFF. The CDR3 DNA sequence: TGCAGCGTGGGAACTAGCGGAACGAACACCGGGGAGCTGTTTTTT.

This clone was observed once. The same CDR3 arises from other DNA sequences in this sample as well. The rearrangement uses TRBV5-1 and TRBJ2-5; D gene ambiguous. V dropped 0 bases and J dropped 5 bases, with 11 bases sitting between them. This CDR3 is 14 amino acids long. Germline V gene lookup returns CDR1 SGHRS and CDR2 YFSETQ. Written as DNA, the CDR3 is TGCGCCAGCAGCTTGGGGCCGGTTGGGGAGACCCAGTACTTC. It specifies CASSLGPVGETQYF.

This clone was found a few times. Other DNA sequences in the sample encode the same CDR3. CDR3 nucleotide sequence: TGTGCCAGCAGTAACGGACAGGGACCGTACGAGCAGTACTTC. Translated, it gives CASSNGQGPYEQYF. The chain joins TRBV6-6 to TRBJ2-7, with TRBD1 matching 8 bases. The CDR3 sequence is 14 residues long. Unmatched junction bases numbered 7, after V lost 5 bases and J lost 4 bases. Germline assignment: CDR1 MNHNY and CDR2 SVGAGI (reference sequence).

Points on this clone: Other DNA sequences from this sample encode an identical CDR3 as well. The gene calls are TRBV10-3 and TRBJ1-2; D is unclear. V lost 4 bases and J 2 bases, leaving 5 bases between the germline ends. Germline V CDR1 and CDR2: ENHRY, SYGVKD. This CDR3 spans 12 amino acids. The DNA of the CDR3 is TGTGCCATCAGTGCAGGAAACTATGGCTACACCTTC. This sequence encodes CAISAGNYGYTF.

Concerning this clone itself: Other nucleotide sequences in the sample specify the same CDR3. The V call is TRBV9, the J call TRBJ1-3; 7 bases fit TRBD1. With V trimmed by 2 bases and J by 0 bases, 2 bases remained unmatched. Germline V gives CDR1 SGDLS, CDR2 YYNGEE. The CDR3 is 15 amino acids. For the CDR3, the DNA is TGTGCCAGCAGCGTTCAGGGGGGCTCTGGAAACACCATATATTTT. It codes for CASSVQGGSGNTIYF.

The V call is TRBV27, the J call TRBJ2-7, with 9 bases fitting TRBD1. This CDR3 has 15 residues. The germline V gene has CDR1 MNHEY and CDR2 SMNVEV (reference sequence). The V gene end was trimmed by 5 bases and the J gene end by 4 bases; junction bases not matched to a gene: 9. The CDR3 is CASSPTRQGVYEQYF. CDR3 nucleotide sequence: TGTGCCAGCAGTCCGACGCGACAGGGGGTTTACGAGCAGTACTTC.

The rearrangement links TRBV15 to TRBJ2-7; 9 nucleotides match TRBD1. This CDR3 has 15 residues. CDR1 LNHNV and CDR2 YYDKDF come from the germline V gene (reference sequence). With V trimmed by 1 base and J by 7 bases, 8 bases remained unmatched. DNA of the CDR3: TGTGCCACCAGCAGAGCCGGGACAGGGATTCTAGAGCAGTACTTC. Translation gives CATSRAGTGILEQYF. The variable domain in full, completed from reference TRBV15 and TRBJ2-7, reads DAMVIQNPRYQVTQFGKPVTLSCSQTLNHNVMYWYQQKSSQAPKLLFHYYDKDFNNEADTPDNFQSRRPNTSFCFLDIRSPGLGDTAMYLCATSRAGTGILEQYFGPGTRLTVT.

The rearrangement joins TRBV28 to TRBJ1-6, with 7 bases identical to TRBD1. This CDR3 comprises 13 residues. V was pared by 6 bases and J by 7 bases, with 3 bases of the junction left unmatched. CDR1 MDHEN and CDR2 SYDVKM come from the germline V gene. For the CDR3, the DNA is TGTGCCAGCAGCGGCAGGGGGAATTCACCCCTCCACTTT. Protein: CASSGRGNSPLHF.